This is a list of T cell receptor beta chains from one sample in a study of T-cell reconstitution after alpha-beta-depleted transplantation in children. One entry per CDR3 protein, called by TCRdb with MiXCR from the PCR reads. The table records 610,000 or so distinct CDR3 sequences, about a quarter of them present only once. The source material was PBMCs, sampled before TCRalphabeta/CD19-depleted stem cell transplant. Receptors were obtained from a boy younger than two with Wiskott-Aldrich syndrome, due to receive a stem cell transplant. CDR3s include the opening cysteine and the closing phenylalanine or tryptophan. D genes are given only for firm matches. Some rows have no size entry. The others give once, few or many, or a class for an expanded clone.

V gene,D gene,clone size,J gene,CDR3 DNA,CDR3 protein
TRBV12-3/TRBV12-4,NA,NA,TRBJ2-2,TGTGCCAGCAGTTTGGAACGGAGGGGGGGCACCGGGGAGCTGTTTTTT,CASSLERRGGTGELFF
TRBV3-1,NA,few,TRBJ2-2,TGTGCCAGCAGTGCTTTTCGGGGGTCCGGGGAGCTGTTTTTT,CASSAFRGSGELFF
TRBV2,TRBD1,NA,TRBJ1-2,TGTGCCAGCAGTGGGGGGACAGATCCTGGCTACACCTTC,CASSGGTDPGYTF
TRBV29-1,NA,NA,TRBJ2-5,TGCAGCACCGACAAGGGAGTAGGGGAGACCCAGTACTTC,CSTDKGVGETQYF
TRBV5-1,NA,NA,TRBJ2-1,TGCGCCAGCAGCTTGGAACCAGCCTCCTACAATGAGCAGTTCTTC,CASSLEPASYNEQFF
TRBV4-2,TRBD1,NA,TRBJ2-7,TGTGCCAGCAGATCGACAGGGGGCTGGGGCGCCTACGAGCAGTACTTC,CASRSTGGWGAYEQYF
TRBV2,TRBD2,NA,TRBJ2-7,TGTGCCAGCAGGAGGACTAGCGGGAGGGTCAGGTCCGGCGAGCAGTACTTC,CASRRTSGRVRSGEQYF
TRBV20-1,NA,few,TRBJ2-3,TGCAGTGCTAGAGATGGGGAGCGGGGCACAGATACGCAGTATTTT,CSARDGERGTDTQYF
TRBV5-1,TRBD1,many,TRBJ2-5,TGCGCCAGCAGAGAGGACAGGGGGCTGCGGGAGACCCAGTACTTC,CASREDRGLRETQYF
TRBV12-3/TRBV12-4,NA,NA,TRBJ1-2,TGTGCCAGCAGACCGACAGGTCACTCCTATGGCTACACCTTC,CASRPTGHSYGYTF
TRBV20-1,TRBD1,NA,TRBJ1-2,TGCAGTGGTCCCAGGGGGCCCAGGGCACTTGGCAACTATGGCTACACCTTC,CSGPRGPRALGNYGYTF
TRBV5-1,NA,few,TRBJ2-2,TGCGCCAGCAGCCCGGCGGTGGCCGGGGAGCTGTTTTTT,CASSPAVAGELFF
TRBV29-1,TRBD1,NA,TRBJ2-1,TGCAGCGGGGGACAGGGCGATGAGCAGTTCTTC,CSGGQGDEQFF
TRBV20-1,NA,few,TRBJ1-3,TGCAGTGCGGGAGCCACAGGAACCTCTGGAAACACCATATATTTT,CSAGATGTSGNTIYF
TRBV6-1,NA,once,TRBJ2-6,TGTGCCAGCACCCCCTATGCTGGGGCCAACGTCCTGACTTTC,CASTPYAGANVLTF
TRBV6-1,TRBD2,NA,TRBJ2-1,TGTGCCAGCAGGCGAGCCAGCGGGGGTTCCTACAATGAGCAGTTCTTC,CASRRASGGSYNEQFF
TRBV5-1,NA,few,TRBJ1-5,TGCGCCAGCAGCATAACAGGGAGTCCAACTCAGCCCCAGCATTTT,CASSITGSPTQPQHF
TRBV27,NA,NA,TRBJ1-1,TGTGCCAGCAGCCGAACTTACGACAGCACTGAAGCTTTCTTT,CASSRTYDSTEAFF
TRBV4-2,TRBD2,NA,TRBJ2-7,TGTGCCAGCAGCCAAACCCGGACTAGTGGTTCCTACGAGCAGTACTTC,CASSQTRTSGSYEQYF
TRBV5-1,TRBD1,NA,TRBJ2-2,TGCGCCAGCAGGTGGGGACAGACGAACACCGGGGAGCTGTTTTTT,CASRWGQTNTGELFF
TRBV21-1,NA,few,TRBJ2-3,TGTGCCAGCGGTGGGAAACTAGCGGGAAGCACAGATACGCAGTATTTT,CASGGKLAGSTDTQYF
TRBV14,TRBD2,many,TRBJ2-1,TGTGCCAGCAGCCAAGTTTCGGGACTAGCGGGGGGGTCCTACAATGAGCAGTTCTTC,CASSQVSGLAGGSYNEQFF
TRBV12-3/TRBV12-4,TRBD2,NA,TRBJ2-1,TGTGCCAGCAGTTTTCGACTAGCGGGAGCTGTTCTCCCGTTCTTC,CASSFRLAGAVLPFF
TRBV5-1,TRBD1,NA,TRBJ2-5,TGCGCCAGCAGCCGGGGACAGGGGCTGGAGACCCAGTACTTC,CASSRGQGLETQYF
TRBV5-1,TRBD2,NA,TRBJ2-7,TGCGCCAGCAGCCCCCCTAGCGGATACTCCTACGAGCAGTACTTC,CASSPPSGYSYEQYF
TRBV5-1,NA,few,TRBJ1-1,TGCGCCAGCAGATTAAAGAGTGAAGCTTTCTTT,CASRLKSEAFF
TRBV5-1,TRBD2,few,TRBJ2-1,TGCGCCAGCAGCTTGACTAGCGGGAGCCCCTACAATGAGCAGTTCTTC,CASSLTSGSPYNEQFF
TRBV5-1,TRBD2,NA,TRBJ2-7,TGCGCCAGCAGCTTGATCCCTAGCGGGAGTCTGTACGAGCAGTACTTC,CASSLIPSGSLYEQYF
TRBV7-2,NA,NA,TRBJ2-3,TGTGCCAGCAGCGCCGGCGGGCCAGGAGATACGCAGTATTTT,CASSAGGPGDTQYF
TRBV29-1,TRBD2,many,TRBJ2-3,TGCAGCGTTGGGGCCTCTAACCAGTGGCGGGAGAAAGCGTATTTT,CSVGASNQWREKAYF
TRBV20-1,NA,NA,TRBJ2-1,TGCAGTGCAGAATACGGGGTGTACAATGAGCAGTTCTTC,CSAEYGVYNEQFF
TRBV4-1,NA,few,TRBJ1-5,TGCGCCAGCAGCCAAGAGAGGGTGGGCAATCAGCCCCAGCATTTT,CASSQERVGNQPQHF
TRBV12-3/TRBV12-4,NA,NA,TRBJ1-1,TGTGCCAGCAGTCTTCACATGAACACTGAAGCTTTCTTT,CASSLHMNTEAFF
TRBV5-1,NA,NA,TRBJ2-7,TGCGCCAGCAGCTTGGGTCCTGAAGGCTCCTACGAGCAGTACTTC,CASSLGPEGSYEQYF
TRBV25-1,NA,NA,TRBJ2-1,TGTGCCAGCTCACCAGGGGACTTGTCCTACAATGAGCAGTTCTTC,CASSPGDLSYNEQFF